These 22 T cell receptor beta chains were sequenced from one sample in a study of blood T cell repertoires in COVID-19 (dated by TCRdb to 2018 to 2020). The library came from the immunoSEQ multiplex PCR assay. Imported from immuneACCESS, the table was reduced by TCRdb to in-frame sequences with V and J called. These copies leave out some clones; in studies compared against another copy, an unresolved V gene accounts for under half, and the cause of the remainder is not known. In this sample the table shows about 370,000 clones, 70% to 90% of which occur a single time. The biggest ten clones account for 3% of the sample. Sequencing was done on a sample of peripheral blood. The receptors originated from a woman aged 30 to 39 with COVID-19, enrolled during active disease.

DNA for the CDR3: TGCGCCAGCAGCCCCGGGCTAGCGGAGGGAGATACGCAGTATTTT. It specifies CASSPGLAEGDTQYF. This chain uses TRBV5-1 with TRBJ2-3, with 7 bases fitting TRBD2. The V gene end was trimmed by 4 bases and the J gene end by 5 bases; junction bases not matched to a gene: 10. The CDR3 consists of 15 residues. The germline V gene has CDR1 SGHRS and CDR2 YFSETQ.

CDR3 loop: CASTTRVGGYTF. CDR3 sequence (DNA): TGTGCCAGCACCACCAGGGTAGGTGGCTACACCTTC. This sequence joins TRBV6-5 and TRBJ1-2; a possible D gene is TRBD1 (5 bases). CDR3 length: 12 residues. V gave up 7 bases and J gave up 7 bases, with 13 bases separating them. Germline CDR1 reads MNHEY; CDR2 reads SVGAGI.

This chain connects TRBV11-2 to TRBJ2-7; 8 bases are shared with TRBD1. This CDR3 spans 15 amino acids. V dropped 2 bases and J dropped 6; count of bases not matched to a gene: 9. Germline V lookup: CDR1 SGHAT, CDR2 FQNNGV. The CDR3 loop is CASSLLTGGDGEQYF. CDR3 bases: TGTGCCAGCAGCTTACTTACAGGGGGAGATGGCGAGCAGTACTTC.

The chain couples TRBV13 to TRBJ2-5, with D possibly being TRBD2 (5 bases). Germline loops: CDR1 PRHDT, CDR2 FYEKMQ (reference sequence). V was pared by 8 bases and J by 0 bases, with 10 bases between. The CDR3 runs to 13 residues. The CDR3 coding sequence is TGTGCCAGCGGTGACTACCACCAAGAGACCCAGTACTTC. Amino acids: CASGDYHQETQYF.

This rearrangement joins TRBV6-2 or TRBV6-3 to TRBJ2-3; TRBD1 matches at 8 bases. With 5 bases clipped from V and 13 bases from J, the junction kept 11 bases outside the gene matches. The CDR3 spans 13 residues. Germline CDR1 and CDR2: MNHEY and SVGEGT. CDR3 sequence: CASSPFSGGAEYF. The DNA for the CDR3 is TGTGCCAGCAGTCCCTTCTCAGGGGGCGCCGAGTATTTT.

This sequence joins TRBV10-2 and TRBJ2-1, with D uncertain. V was clipped by 8 bases and J by 8 bases, with 25 bases between them. CDR1 and CDR2 from the germline V gene are WSHSY and SAAADI. The CDR3 has 16 amino acids. CDR3 sequence: CASGRRRLPQLHEQFF. The CDR3 DNA reads as TGCGCCAGCGGCCGACGTAGACTGCCCCAGTTACATGAGCAGTTCTTC.

This sequence joins TRBV11-2 and TRBJ1-3; 11 bases fit TRBD1. Looked up from germline, CDR1 is SGHAT and CDR2 is FQNNGV. The ends lost 0 bases at V and 13 bases at J; junction bases unmatched: 14. The CDR3 has 17 residues. CDR3 amino acids: CASSLDIPGQGDPSIYF. DNA of the CDR3: TGTGCCAGCAGCTTAGACATACCGGGACAGGGGGACCCATCTATATATTTT.

The chain is built from TRBV21-1 and TRBJ2-5; the table's D call TRBD2 went unverified against the DNA. TRBV21-1 counts as a pseudogene. This CDR3 has 10 amino acids. This CDR3 reads CASPLETQYF. The CDR3 bases are TGTGCCAGCCCTCTGGAGACCCAGTACTTC.

This chain links TRBV24-1 with TRBJ2-3; 14 bases align to TRBD2. The CDR3 has 19 amino acids. The V and J ends lost 2 bases and 3 bases, in that order; junction bases with no gene match: 9. Germline V gene sequence: CDR1 KGHDR, CDR2 SFDVKD. CDR3 coding DNA: TGTGCCACCAGTGATTCCGGGACTAGCGGGAGTGGTGTGACAGATACGCAGTATTTT. The encoded protein is CATSDSGTSGSGVTDTQYF.

The gene calls are TRBV7-9 and TRBJ1-2; TRBD1 matches 10 bases. Germline V lookup: CDR1 SEHNR, CDR2 FQNEAQ (reference sequence). This CDR3 is built from 15 residues. V dropped 1 base and J dropped 6; count of bases not matched to a gene: 5. CDR3 in amino acids: CASSLGQGARNGYTF. CDR3 DNA: TGTGCCAGCAGCTTAGGACAGGGGGCTAGGAATGGCTACACCTTC. Full variable domain (outside the CDR3, taken from reference TRBV7-9 and TRBJ1-2): DTGVSQNPRHKITKRGQNVTFRCDPISEHNRLYWYRQTLGQGPEFLTYFQNEAQLEKSRLLSDRFSAERPKGSFSTLEIQRTEQGDSAMYLCASSLGQGARNGYTFGSGTRLTVV.

The V call is TRBV5-1, the J call TRBJ2-5, with 9 bases that match TRBD1. The length of the CDR3 is 15 residues. Looked up from germline, CDR1 is SGHRS and CDR2 is YFSETQ. The V and J ends lost 5 bases and 1 base, in that order; junction bases with no gene match: 6. CDR3 amino acids: CASRRDRVPQETQYF. The CDR3, as DNA: TGCGCCAGCAGAAGGGACAGGGTTCCCCAAGAGACCCAGTACTTC. Full variable domain (rest looked up from reference TRBV5-1 and TRBJ2-5): KAGVTQTPRYLIKTRGQQVTLSCSPISGHRSVSWYQQTPGQGLQFLFEYFSETQRNKGNFPGRFSGRQFSNSRSEMNVSTLELGDSALYLCASRRDRVPQETQYFGPGTRLLVL.

CDR3 sequence (DNA): TGTGCCAGTAGTCGACCCAGCGCAACCAGCGGGGGCTACAATGAGCAGTTCTTC. It translates to CASSRPSATSGGYNEQFF. This chain connects TRBV19 to TRBJ2-1; 8 nucleotides agree with TRBD2. The J segment lost 3 bases and the V segment lost 5 bases, leaving 15 bases of the junction unmatched. CDR1 is LNHDA and CDR2 is SQIVND in the germline V gene (reference sequence). This CDR3 is built from 18 residues.

The rearrangement joins TRBV2 to TRBJ2-4; maybe TRBD2 (6 bases). Germline V gene lookup returns CDR1 SNHLY and CDR2 FYNNEI. V was trimmed by 6 bases and J by 16 bases, leaving 16 bases between them. The CDR3 contains 11 residues. CDR3 residues: CASRPGLTFYF. DNA of the CDR3: TGTGCCAGCAGGCCGGGACTCACGTTCTACTTC.

The chain links TRBV27 to TRBJ1-4; D is perhaps TRBD1 (5 bases). V lost 2 bases and J lost 8, with 12 bases in between. The length of the CDR3 is 14 residues. CDR1 MNHEY and CDR2 SMNVEV come from the germline V gene (reference sequence). The CDR3 loop is CASSLGQGGEKLFF. As DNA, the CDR3 is TGTGCCAGCAGTTTAGGGCAGGGTGGCGAAAAACTGTTTTTT.

The genes are TRBV5-1 and TRBJ1-6; TRBD1 matches 7 bases. This CDR3 contains 15 residues. Germline V CDR1 and CDR2: SGHRS, YFSETQ. V gave up 3 bases and J gave up 2 bases; unmatched junction bases: 2. CDR3 sequence: CASSSQGPYNSPLHF. The CDR3 DNA reads as TGCGCCAGCAGCTCACAGGGGCCCTATAATTCACCCCTCCACTTT.

This sequence joins TRBV5-6 and TRBJ1-1; TRBD1 might be the D (6 bases). The CDR3 spans 13 residues. Trimming left V 4 bases short and J 1 base short, with 8 bases between. Germline CDR1 is SGHDT and CDR2 is YYEEEE. The CDR3 DNA follows: TGTGCCAGCAGCCTAGGGGGGAACACTGAAGCTTTCTTT. Its protein is CASSLGGNTEAFF. Full variable domain (remainder filled in from reference TRBV5-6 and TRBJ1-1): DAGVTQSPTHLIKTRGQQVTLRCSPKSGHDTVSWYQQALGQGPQFIFQYYEEEERQRGNFPDRFSGHQFPNYSSELNVNALLLGDSALYLCASSLGGNTEAFFGQGTRLTVV.

The chain is built from TRBV7-8 and TRBJ1-1; D perhaps matches TRBD1 (6 bases). With 4 bases removed from V and 3 bases from J, the gap between germline ends came to 9 bases. CDR3 length: 13 amino acids. Germline CDR1 reads SGHVS; CDR2 reads FQNEAQ. The DNA of the CDR3 is TGTGCCAGCAGCTGGACAGAATACACTGAAGCTTTCTTT. Translation: CASSWTEYTEAFF. The full variable domain, in which reference TRBV7-8 and TRBJ1-1 provide the parts outside the CDR3, is GAGVSQSPRYKVAKRGQDVALRCDPISGHVSLFWYQQALGQGPEFLTYFQNEAQLDKSGLPSDRFFAERPEGSVSTLKIQRTQQEDSAVYLCASSWTEYTEAFFGQGTRLTVV.

The chain has TRBV5-6 and TRBJ2-4; tentative D call: TRBD2 (7 bases). Germline values: CDR1 SGHDT, CDR2 YYEEEE. The CDR3 is 15 residues long. Between the trimmed V and J ends, which lost 2 bases and 15 bases, there was a span of 24 bases. CDR3 sequence (DNA): TGTGCCAGCAGCTTCCGTCAGGGGAGGGCAAAAACAGGGTACTTC. This sequence encodes CASSFRQGRAKTGYF.

V gene TRBV6-2 or TRBV6-3 combines with J gene TRBJ1-2; tentative D call: TRBD1 (6 bases). The CDR3 runs to 15 residues. V was cut by 5 bases and J by 4 bases, with 17 bases left in between. Germline CDR1 MNHEY, CDR2 SVGEGT. The DNA for the CDR3 is TGTGCCAGCAGTCTAACCGCCGGGACATTCTATGGCTACACCTTC. Residues: CASSLTAGTFYGYTF.

The V gene is TRBV6-2 or TRBV6-3, the J gene TRBJ2-7; 9 bases match TRBD1. V shed 0 bases, J shed 3 bases, and the junction held 6 bases outside the gene matches. This CDR3 spans 16 amino acids. CDR1 MNHEY and CDR2 SVGEGT come from the germline V gene. DNA of the CDR3: TGTGCCAGCAGTTACTCTGTCGGGACAGGGTACTACGAGCAGTACTTC. Translating it yields CASSYSVGTGYYEQYF.

This chain links TRBV5-4 with TRBJ2-2; possible D gene TRBD1, 5 bases. The germline CDR1 and CDR2 sequences are SGHNT and YYREEE (reference sequence). This CDR3 comprises 15 residues. Trimming removed 3 bases from V and 4 bases from J, with 13 bases in between. The CDR3 coding sequence is TGTGCCAGCAGCTCAGGGTTATTAGGCACCGGGGAGCTGTTTTTT. It yields the protein CASSSGLLGTGELFF. Looking up the rest from reference TRBV5-4 and TRBJ2-2 gives the full variable domain: ETGVTQSPTHLIKTRGQQVTLRCSSQSGHNTVSWYQQALGQGPQFIFQYYREEENGRGNFPPRFSGLQFPNYSSELNVNALELDDSALYLCASSSGLLGTGELFFGEGSRLTVL.

This clone was observed a single time. The chain is built from TRBV6-5 and TRBJ2-1, with 9 positions matching TRBD2. Germline V CDR1 and CDR2: MNHEY, SVGAGI. Unmatched junction bases numbered 11, after V lost 5 bases and J lost 9 bases. The CDR3 spans 15 residues. The CDR3 DNA follows: TGTGCCAGCAGTACCACTAGCGGGCGGGTCGGTGAGCAGTTCTTC. Translation gives CASSTTSGRVGEQFF.